A single sample gave rise to the 28 T cell receptor beta chains below, sequenced in a study of OX40 agonist ivuxolimab in advanced cancers. The protocol was immunoSEQ multiplex PCR, while the TCRdb copy is restricted to in-frame clones and leaves out a portion. In the table there are around 60,000 clones, more than 65% of which are singletons. The sequences come from CD4+ or CD8+ T cells sorted from blood, collected in a trial of the OX40 agonist ivuxolimab. The receptors come from an adult with an advanced solid tumor such as melanoma, head and neck, liver or kidney cancer.

The rearrangement links TRBV19 to TRBJ2-1, with 10 nucleotides matching TRBD2. This CDR3 has 16 amino acids. V dropped 5 bases and J dropped 9; count of bases not matched to a gene: 13. Germline values: CDR1 LNHDA, CDR2 SQIVND (reference sequence). The CDR3 protein is CASSATPGLASGEQFF. The CDR3 nucleotides are TGTGCCAGTAGTGCAACCCCGGGACTAGCGTCCGGTGAGCAGTTCTTC.

This rearrangement joins TRBV21-1 to TRBJ2-2; the D call TRBD2 from the table was never checked on the DNA. TRBV21-1 is flagged as a pseudogene. This CDR3 spans 17 amino acids. The CDR3 DNA reads TGTGCCAGCAGCATAAAAGGACTAGCGGGAAGGGACGGGGAGCTGTTTTTT. It encodes CASSIKGLAGRDGELFF.

This sequence joins TRBV9 and TRBJ2-5; 7 nucleotides align to TRBD2. The germline V gene encodes CDR1 SGDLS and CDR2 YYNGEE. Trimming took 4 bases from V and 1 from J; bases not matched to a gene: 4. There are 14 residues in the CDR3. The CDR3 coding sequence is TGTGCCAGCAGCATACGGGGGGTCCAAGAGACCCAGTACTTC. Its translation is CASSIRGVQETQYF.

The V and J genes are TRBV6-1 and TRBJ2-3; D gene unclear. The CDR3 contains 13 residues. Trimming cost V 4 bases and J 2 bases, with 7 bases left between them. Germline V gives CDR1 MNHNS, CDR2 SASEGT. The chain's CDR3 is CASSVGNTDTQYF. The CDR3 DNA follows: TGTGCCAGCAGTGTAGGTAACACAGATACGCAGTATTTT.

This clone occurred a few times. The chain recombines TRBV29-1 with TRBJ1-1; no clear D gene. V lost 3 bases and J lost 3, with 8 bases in between. The CDR3 loop spans 12 amino acids. Germline loops: CDR1 SQVTM, CDR2 ANQGSEA. The CDR3 here is CSVDPGYTEAFF. CDR3 nucleotide sequence: TGCAGCGTTGACCCCGGATACACTGAAGCTTTCTTT.

In nucleotides, the CDR3 is TGTGCCAGCAGCTTAAAGGCTAGCGGGGGTACCTACGAGCAGTACTTC. Amino acid sequence: CASSLKASGGTYEQYF. This chain links TRBV7-2 with TRBJ2-7, with 10 bases identical to TRBD2. The germline CDR1 and CDR2 sequences are SGHTA and FQGNSA. The V segment lost 2 bases and the J segment 2 bases; nucleotides outside the gene matches: 6. The CDR3 is made up of 16 amino acids.

V and J are TRBV7-2 and TRBJ2-7; TRBD2 is a possible D gene (6 bases). This CDR3 spans 14 amino acids. Germline CDR1 reads SGHTA; CDR2 reads FQGNSA. V lost 5 bases and J lost 3, with 14 bases in between. CDR3 residues: CASSRRDSYYEQYF. The CDR3 region has the DNA TGTGCCAGCAGCCGCCGGGACTCCTACTACGAGCAGTACTTC.

The chain couples TRBV5-4 to TRBJ2-7; a weak D match, TRBD1 (6 bases). V lost 4 bases and J 4 bases, leaving 18 bases between the germline ends. The germline CDR1 and CDR2 sequences are SGHNT and YYREEE (reference sequence). The CDR3 contains 15 residues. CDR3 region: CASSPSAGEMYEQYF. The DNA of the CDR3 is TGTGCCAGCAGCCCATCCGCAGGGGAAATGTACGAGCAGTACTTC.

The chain has TRBV27 and TRBJ2-3; TRBD1 matches at 7 bases. The length of the CDR3 is 17 residues. The germline gives CDR1 MNHEY, CDR2 SMNVEV (reference sequence). Losses at the gene ends were 5 bases for V and 2 bases for J; bases not matched to a gene: 13. The CDR3 DNA follows: TGTGCCAGCAGTCCATATACGACAGGGTACTACACAGATACGCAGTATTTT. Residues: CASSPYTTGYYTDTQYF.

This chain links TRBV7-8 with TRBJ2-3; TRBD2 matches 8 bases. The V gene end was trimmed by 5 bases and the J gene end by 1 base; junction bases not matched to a gene: 8. CDR1 is SGHVS and CDR2 is FQNEAQ in the germline V gene. The CDR3 loop spans 16 amino acids. The CDR3 spells CASSPPLREGTDTQYF. The DNA of the CDR3 is TGTGCCAGCAGCCCACCCCTGCGGGAGGGCACAGATACGCAGTATTTT.

Only a few counts were recorded for this clone. CDR3 sequence reads: CASSQGFHQPQHF. The CDR3 nucleotides read TGTGCCAGCTCACAGGGTTTCCATCAGCCCCAGCATTTT. V usage is TRBV19 and J usage is TRBJ1-5; D might be TRBD1 (6 bases). V was shortened by 9 bases and J by 5 bases, with 14 bases between the two germline ends. This CDR3 is built from 13 residues. In germline, CDR1 is LNHDA, CDR2 SQIVND (reference sequence). Filled out from reference TRBV19 and TRBJ1-5, the complete variable domain reads DGGITQSPKYLFRKEGQNVTLSCEQNLNHDAMYWYRQDPGQGLRLIYYSQIVNDFQKGDIAEGYSVSREKKESFPLTVTSAQKNPTAFYLCASSQGFHQPQHFGDGTRLSIL.

The chain recombines TRBV30 with TRBJ2-4; 10 bases line up with TRBD2. In germline, CDR1 is GTSNPN, CDR2 SVGIG (reference sequence). This CDR3 contains 14 residues. V lost 0 bases, J lost 9 bases, and 5 bases stayed unmatched. This CDR3 is CAWSVVVAGGIQYF. In nucleotides, the CDR3 is TGTGCCTGGAGTGTAGTGGTAGCGGGAGGCATTCAGTACTTC.

The chain employs TRBV10-3 and TRBJ2-1; D is possibly TRBD1 (8 bases). The V end was cut by 4 bases, the J end by 4 bases, with 17 bases between. CDR1 ENHRY and CDR2 SYGVKD come from the germline V gene. This CDR3 is built from 16 residues. The CDR3 sequence: CAISATTGGGYNEQFF. CDR3 sequence (DNA): TGTGCCATCAGTGCCACAACAGGGGGGGGTTACAATGAGCAGTTCTTC.

A few counts support this clone. DNA of the CDR3: TGTGCCAGCAGCTTAGCGGGGTATACCTACAATGAGCAGTTCTTC. Translated, it gives CASSLAGYTYNEQFF. The chain uses TRBV7-2 and TRBJ2-1; D uncertain. This CDR3 has 15 residues. Germline V gene lookup returns CDR1 SGHTA and CDR2 FQGNSA. Trimming stripped 0 bases from V and 2 bases from J, with 8 bases between. The full variable domain, rest sourced from reference TRBV7-2 and TRBJ2-1, is GAGVSQSPSNKVTEKGKDVELRCDPISGHTALYWYRQSLGQGLEFLIYFQGNSAPDKSGLPSDRFSAERTGGSVSTLTIQRTQQEDSAVYLCASSLAGYTYNEQFFGPGTRLTVL.

This clone occurred once. This chain links TRBV28 with TRBJ1-2; 8 nucleotides line up with TRBD1. There are 17 residues in the CDR3. With 0 bases clipped from V and 4 bases from J, the junction kept 10 bases outside the gene matches. Looked up from germline, CDR1 is MDHEN and CDR2 is SYDVKM. This CDR3 is CASSLWVGQGAPYGYTF. As DNA, the CDR3 is TGTGCCAGCAGTTTATGGGTAGGACAGGGAGCTCCCTATGGCTACACCTTC.

The chain combines TRBV7-9 with TRBJ2-3, with 8 positions matching TRBD2. Germline CDR1 and CDR2: SEHNR and FQNEAQ (reference sequence). The CDR3 runs to 16 residues. V shed 2 bases, J shed 5 bases, and the junction held 9 bases outside the gene matches. The CDR3 nucleotides are TGTGCCAGCAGCTTACTAGCGGGCGCTCGTGGAGATACGCAGTATTTT. Encoded protein: CASSLLAGARGDTQYF.

The chain couples TRBV11-3 to TRBJ1-1; D unresolved. Germline V gives CDR1 SGHNT, CDR2 YENEEA. The V gene lost 0 bases and the J gene lost 1 base, with 6 bases spanning the gap. The CDR3 is made up of 14 amino acids. CDR3 DNA sequence: TGTGCCAGCAGCTTAGAGGGAGCGAACACTGAAGCTTTCTTT. As protein: CASSLEGANTEAFF.

V and J are TRBV6-6 and TRBJ1-5; TRBD1 matches 8 bases. The CDR3 is 14 amino acids. Germline V gives CDR1 MNHNY, CDR2 SVGAGI (reference sequence). The trim removed 5 bases at V and 7 bases at J, leaving 7 bases unmatched. CDR3 amino acids: CASSERQGWQPQHF. The CDR3 coding sequence is TGTGCCAGCAGTGAGCGACAGGGGTGGCAGCCCCAGCATTTT.

The rearrangement uses TRBV7-9 and TRBJ1-4; possible D gene TRBD1, 5 bases. Germline V gene sequence: CDR1 SEHNR, CDR2 FQNEAQ (reference sequence). With 1 base removed from V and 8 bases from J, the gap between germline ends came to 17 bases. The CDR3 covers 16 residues. The chain's CDR3 is CASSLVMQGLYEKLFF. DNA for the CDR3: TGTGCCAGCAGCTTAGTAATGCAGGGACTTTACGAAAAACTGTTTTTT.

The rearrangement joins TRBV27 to TRBJ1-2, with 7 positions matching TRBD1. Trimming took 4 bases from V and 6 from J; bases not matched to a gene: 8. Germline CDR1 MNHEY, CDR2 SMNVEV (reference sequence). The CDR3 has 14 residues. For the CDR3, the DNA is TGTGCCAGCAGTTCAGGTTTTAGGGGGCATGGCTACACCTTC. Translating it yields CASSSGFRGHGYTF.

V and J are TRBV6-5 and TRBJ1-1; TRBD1 matches at 8 bases. The length of the CDR3 is 14 residues. Germline loops: CDR1 MNHEY, CDR2 SVGAGI. Trimming removed 6 bases from V and 5 bases from J; junction bases left unmatched: 8. CDR3 nucleotide sequence: TGTGCCAGCAGCAAAACACAGGGGGGGACTGAAGCTTTCTTT. Translated, it gives CASSKTQGGTEAFF.

J is TRBJ2-7 and V is TRBV7-3, with 9 bases that match TRBD2. V lost 3 bases and J lost 4; bases outside the gene matches: 1. The CDR3 covers 13 residues. Germline V gives CDR1 SGHTA, CDR2 FQGTGA. The CDR3 DNA sequence: TGTGCCAGCAGCTTGAGCGGGGGGTACGAGCAGTACTTC. Protein sequence: CASSLSGGYEQYF.

This clone was seen a handful of times. The chain uses TRBV9 and TRBJ2-7, with 7 bases identical to TRBD1. The V and J ends lost 3 bases and 2 bases, in that order; junction bases with no gene match: 2. The CDR3 spans 13 residues. The germline V gene has CDR1 SGDLS and CDR2 YYNGEE. The CDR3 sequence is CASSGQGAYEQYF. CDR3 sequence (DNA): TGTGCCAGCAGCGGACAGGGTGCCTACGAGCAGTACTTC.

The genes are TRBV27 and TRBJ2-3, with TRBD2 matching over 9 bases. Germline V gene lookup returns CDR1 MNHEY and CDR2 SMNVEV (reference sequence). Germline trimming cut 4 bases from V and 1 base from J; bases unmatched to any gene: 6. This CDR3 has 16 amino acids. CDR3 sequence reads: CASSSYLAGRTDTQYF. The CDR3 DNA reads as TGTGCCAGCAGTTCATACCTAGCGGGGCGCACAGATACGCAGTATTTT.

The chain couples TRBV7-9 to TRBJ1-2; TRBD1 might be the D (5 bases). The CDR3 extends over 16 amino acids. Germline values: CDR1 SEHNR, CDR2 FQNEAQ (reference sequence). V was trimmed by 2 bases and J by 1 base, leaving 14 bases between them. CDR3 nucleotide sequence: TGTGCCAGCAGCTTAATCGGCAGGGTGAATAACTATGGCTACACCTTC. It yields the protein CASSLIGRVNNYGYTF.

The rearrangement links TRBV2 to TRBJ1-5; no definite D call. Trimming left V 0 bases short and J 1 base short, with 7 bases between. The V gene's germline CDR1 is SNHLY and CDR2 FYNNEI. The CDR3 consists of 15 residues. The CDR3: CASSEARRSNQPQHF. DNA for the CDR3: TGTGCCAGCAGTGAAGCCCGACGGAGCAATCAGCCCCAGCATTTT. The full variable domain, in which reference TRBV2 and TRBJ1-5 provide the parts outside the CDR3, is EPEVTQTPSHQVTQMGQEVILRCVPISNHLYFYWYRQILGQKVEFLVSFYNNEISEKSEIFDDQFSVERPDGSNFTLKIRSTKLEDSAMYFCASSEARRSNQPQHFGDGTRLSIL.

The rearrangement uses TRBV18 and TRBJ2-7; 7 positions agree with TRBD1. Germline V gene data show CDR1 as KGHSH and CDR2 as LQKENI. The CDR3 is made up of 14 amino acids. Trimming removed 3 bases from V and 4 bases from J; junction bases left unmatched: 6. CDR3 sequence (DNA): TGTGCCAGCTCACCCTACCGGGACAGTTACGAGCAGTACTTC. It codes for CASSPYRDSYEQYF.

This chain links TRBV7-9 with TRBJ1-6; 7 bases match TRBD1. Germline V gene sequence: CDR1 SEHNR, CDR2 FQNEAQ (reference sequence). The CDR3 totals 15 residues. Trimming at V came to 7 bases and at J to 11 bases, leaving 14 bases not matched to a gene. CDR3 protein: CASTPTGDASTPLHF. The DNA for the CDR3 is TGTGCCAGCACCCCCACAGGGGACGCCTCGACACCCCTCCACTTT. The whole variable domain, filled in from reference TRBV7-9 and TRBJ1-6, reads DTGVSQNPRHKITKRGQNVTFRCDPISEHNRLYWYRQTLGQGPEFLTYFQNEAQLEKSRLLSDRFSAERPKGSFSTLEIQRTEQGDSAMYLCASTPTGDASTPLHFGNGTRLTVT.